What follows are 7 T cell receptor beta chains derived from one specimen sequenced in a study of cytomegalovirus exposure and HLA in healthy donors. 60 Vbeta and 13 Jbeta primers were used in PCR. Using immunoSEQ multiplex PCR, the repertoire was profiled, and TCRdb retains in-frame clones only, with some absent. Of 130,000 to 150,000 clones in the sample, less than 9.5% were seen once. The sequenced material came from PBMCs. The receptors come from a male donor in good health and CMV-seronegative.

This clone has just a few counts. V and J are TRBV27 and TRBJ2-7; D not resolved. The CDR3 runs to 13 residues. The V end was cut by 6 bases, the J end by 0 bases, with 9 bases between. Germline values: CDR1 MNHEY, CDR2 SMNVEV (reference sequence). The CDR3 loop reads CASRKQNSYEQYF. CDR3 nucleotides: TGTGCCAGCAGGAAACAGAACTCCTACGAGCAGTACTTC.

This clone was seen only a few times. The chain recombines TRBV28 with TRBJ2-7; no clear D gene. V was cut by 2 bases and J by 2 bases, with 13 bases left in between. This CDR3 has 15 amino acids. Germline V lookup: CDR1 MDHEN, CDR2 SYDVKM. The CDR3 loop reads CASSLTHSLTYEQYF. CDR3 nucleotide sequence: TGTGCCAGCAGTTTAACCCACAGCCTAACCTACGAGCAGTACTTC.

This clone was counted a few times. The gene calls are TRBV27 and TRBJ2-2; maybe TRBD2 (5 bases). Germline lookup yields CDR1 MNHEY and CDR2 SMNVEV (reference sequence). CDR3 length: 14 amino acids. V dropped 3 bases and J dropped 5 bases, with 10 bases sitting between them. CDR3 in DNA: TGTGCCAGCAGTTTGTATAGGGAGACCGGGGAGCTGTTTTTT. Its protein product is CASSLYRETGELFF.

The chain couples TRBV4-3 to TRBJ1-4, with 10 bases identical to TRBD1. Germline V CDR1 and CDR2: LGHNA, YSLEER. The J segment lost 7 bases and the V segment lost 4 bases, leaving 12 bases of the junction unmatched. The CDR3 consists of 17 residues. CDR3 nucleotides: TGCGCCAGCAGCCTCGGGACAGGGGTTTTTGTGGGTGAAAAACTGTTTTTT. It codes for CASSLGTGVFVGEKLFF.

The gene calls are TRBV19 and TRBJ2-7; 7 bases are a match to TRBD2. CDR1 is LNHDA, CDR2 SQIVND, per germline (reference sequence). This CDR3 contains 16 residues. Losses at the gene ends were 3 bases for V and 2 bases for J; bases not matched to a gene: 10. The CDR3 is CASSIGGTSATYEQYF. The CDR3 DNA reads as TGTGCCAGTAGTATTGGCGGAACTAGCGCTACCTACGAGCAGTACTTC.

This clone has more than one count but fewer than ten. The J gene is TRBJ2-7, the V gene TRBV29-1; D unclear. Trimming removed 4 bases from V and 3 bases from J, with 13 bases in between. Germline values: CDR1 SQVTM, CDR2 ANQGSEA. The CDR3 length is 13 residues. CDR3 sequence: CSVAAASGYEQYF. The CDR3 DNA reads TGCAGCGTTGCGGCGGCCTCGGGCTACGAGCAGTACTTC.

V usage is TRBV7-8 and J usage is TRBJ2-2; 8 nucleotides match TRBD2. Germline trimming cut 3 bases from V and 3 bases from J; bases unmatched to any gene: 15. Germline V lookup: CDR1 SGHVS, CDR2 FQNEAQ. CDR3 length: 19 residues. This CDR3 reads CASSFARGLSLADTGELFF. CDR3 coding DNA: TGTGCCAGCAGCTTCGCCCGCGGCCTCTCACTAGCGGACACCGGGGAGCTGTTTTTT. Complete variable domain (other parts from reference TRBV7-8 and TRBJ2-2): GAGVSQSPRYKVAKRGQDVALRCDPISGHVSLFWYQQALGQGPEFLTYFQNEAQLDKSGLPSDRFFAERPEGSVSTLKIQRTQQEDSAVYLCASSFARGLSLADTGELFFGEGSRLTVL.